The sample holds one count of the clone carrying this T cell receptor beta chain. The data were taken from a study of CD8 T cells in Susac syndrome. At the level of the study: Within the sequenced group of Susac syndrome patients, six showed active disease and fewer than 10 were in remission. Each patient with Susac syndrome, at the time of blood draw, was therapy-naive, on corticosteroids, or on intravenous immunoglobulin alone.

The germline V and J ends were trimmed by 6 bases and 6 bases, with 13 bases remaining between them. This CDR3 is 13 amino acids long. Germline V gives CDR1 SGHTA, CDR2 FQGTGA. When the RNA was reverse transcribed, random hexamers were used with an input of roughly 0.45 to 1 ug. The immunoSEQ assay covered 54 Vbeta and 13 Jbeta segments for CDR3. TCRdb called the immunoSEQ multiplex PCR reads again in MiXCR, with one record for every CDR3 protein. The sample records 120,000 or so distinct CDR3 sequences, around 94% being singletons. This sequence originates from a human donor with Susac syndrome. The sequenced sample consisted of CD8+ T cells from PBMCs. The V call is TRBV7-3, the J call TRBJ2-3; a weak D match, TRBD2 (6 bases). The DNA for the CDR3 is TGTGCCAGCAGTCGCGGGACTGACGATACGCAGTATTTT. This encodes CASSRGTDDTQYF.